This TCR beta chain stems from a study of T-cell reconstitution after alpha-beta-depleted transplantation in children. General observations from the study: After one year, T-cell counts and TCRbeta diversity mostly came from new T cells.

With respect to this clonotype: The antigen remains unidentified.

TCRbeta library preparation incorporated unique molecular identifiers. Each CDR3 protein gets one entry after TCRdb re-called the PCR reads with MiXCR. The sample has fewer than 700,000 distinct CDR3 sequences; about an eighth are singletons. V was cut by 0 bases and J by 4 bases, with 13 bases left in between. Germline V gene lookup returns CDR1 SGHVS and CDR2 FQNEAQ. The CDR3 is 16 amino acids. Sequences were derived from PBMCs, mostly from graft donor cells, sampled 360 days after TCRalphabeta/CD19-depleted stem cell transplant. This TCR was recovered from a male patient between 10 and 17 years old who had a stem cell transplant for acute myeloid leukemia, so the T cells may come from the graft donor. The genes are TRBV7-8 and TRBJ2-1; unclear D gene. The DNA for the CDR3 is TGTGCCAGCAGCTTAGCTCACGGAAACGCTTACAATGAGCAGTTCTTC. Protein sequence: CASSLAHGNAYNEQFF.